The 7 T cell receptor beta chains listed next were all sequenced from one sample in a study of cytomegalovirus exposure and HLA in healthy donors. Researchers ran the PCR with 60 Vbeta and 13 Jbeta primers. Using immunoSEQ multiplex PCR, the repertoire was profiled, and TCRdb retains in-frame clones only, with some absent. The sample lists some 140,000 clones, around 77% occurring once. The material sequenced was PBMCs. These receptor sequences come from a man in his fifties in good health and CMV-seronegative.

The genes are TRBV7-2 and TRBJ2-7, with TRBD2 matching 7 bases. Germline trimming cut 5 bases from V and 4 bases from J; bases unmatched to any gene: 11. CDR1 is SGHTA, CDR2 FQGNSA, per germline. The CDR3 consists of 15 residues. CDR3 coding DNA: TGTGCCAGCAGCCGGGTCGAGGGAGGGCCGTACGAGCAGTACTTC. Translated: CASSRVEGGPYEQYF.

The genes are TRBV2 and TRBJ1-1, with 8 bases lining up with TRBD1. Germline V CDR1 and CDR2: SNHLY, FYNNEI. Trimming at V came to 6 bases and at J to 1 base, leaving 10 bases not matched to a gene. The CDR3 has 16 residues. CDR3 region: CASRDRARGGNTEAFF. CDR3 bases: TGTGCCAGCAGGGACAGGGCTAGGGGGGGGAACACTGAAGCTTTCTTT.

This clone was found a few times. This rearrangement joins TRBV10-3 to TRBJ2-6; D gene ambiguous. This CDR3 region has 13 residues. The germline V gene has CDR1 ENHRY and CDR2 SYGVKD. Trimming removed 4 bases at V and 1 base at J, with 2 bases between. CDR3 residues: CAISVSGANVLTF. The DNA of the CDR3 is TGTGCCATCAGTGTATCTGGGGCCAACGTCCTGACTTTC.

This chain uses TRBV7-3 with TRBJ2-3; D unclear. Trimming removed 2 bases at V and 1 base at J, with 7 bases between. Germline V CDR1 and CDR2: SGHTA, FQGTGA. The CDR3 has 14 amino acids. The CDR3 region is CASSLGQGTDTQYF. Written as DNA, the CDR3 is TGTGCCAGCAGCTTAGGGCAGGGCACAGATACGCAGTATTTT.

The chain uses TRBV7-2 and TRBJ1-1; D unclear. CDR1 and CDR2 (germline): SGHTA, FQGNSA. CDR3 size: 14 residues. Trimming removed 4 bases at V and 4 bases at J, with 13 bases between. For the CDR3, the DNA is TGTGCCAGCAGCTCCCACCCAGAGGGCACTGAAGCTTTCTTT. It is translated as CASSSHPEGTEAFF.

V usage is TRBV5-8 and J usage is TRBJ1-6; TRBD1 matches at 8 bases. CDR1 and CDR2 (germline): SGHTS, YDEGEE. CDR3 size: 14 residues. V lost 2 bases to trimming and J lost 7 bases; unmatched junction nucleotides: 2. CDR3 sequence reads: CASSFGQGNSPLHF. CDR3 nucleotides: TGTGCCAGCAGCTTCGGACAGGGAAATTCACCCCTCCACTTT. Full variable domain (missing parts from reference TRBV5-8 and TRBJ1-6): EAGVTQSPTHLIKTRGQQATLRCSPISGHTSVYWYQQALGLGLQFLLWYDEGEERNRGNFPPRFSGRQFPNYSSELNVNALELEDSALYLCASSFGQGNSPLHFGNGTRLTVT.

CDR3 DNA: TGTGCCAGCAGCTTACCCGCCGGGACTAGCGGGAGGGTTGCCGGGGAGCTGTTTTTT. Amino acid sequence: CASSLPAGTSGRVAGELFF. The rearrangement links TRBV7-8 to TRBJ2-2; the match to TRBD2 covers 16 bases. The CDR3 totals 19 residues. V dropped 2 bases and J dropped 6; count of bases not matched to a gene: 9. Germline CDR1 and CDR2: SGHVS and FQNEAQ.